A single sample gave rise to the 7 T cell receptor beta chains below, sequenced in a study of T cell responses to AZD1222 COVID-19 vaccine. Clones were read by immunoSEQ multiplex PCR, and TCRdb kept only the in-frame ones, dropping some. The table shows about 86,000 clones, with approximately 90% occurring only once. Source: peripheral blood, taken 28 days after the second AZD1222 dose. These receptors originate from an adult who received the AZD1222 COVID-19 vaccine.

CDR3 in DNA: TGTGCCAGCAGCCCTCCCCCCGGGGCCACCCGGGAGCAGTTCTTC. Translated: CASSPPPGATREQFF. V and J are TRBV21-1 and TRBJ2-1. TRBV21-1 is annotated as a pseudogene. CDR3 size: 15 residues.

Written as DNA, the CDR3 is TGTGCCAGCAGGACAGGGTTGAACACCGGGGAGCTGTTTTTT. This encodes CASRTGLNTGELFF. The chain carries TRBV28 and TRBJ2-2; 7 bases are a match to TRBD1. The germline V gene encodes CDR1 MDHEN and CDR2 SYDVKM. Losses at the gene ends were 6 bases for V and 1 base for J; bases not matched to a gene: 2. CDR3 length equals 14 residues.

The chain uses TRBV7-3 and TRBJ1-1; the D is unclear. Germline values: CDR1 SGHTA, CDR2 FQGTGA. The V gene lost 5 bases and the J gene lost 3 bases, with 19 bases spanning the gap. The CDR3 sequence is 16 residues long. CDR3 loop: CASSPSSGLGYTEAFF. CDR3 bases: TGTGCCAGCAGCCCAAGTTCGGGGTTAGGGTACACTGAAGCTTTCTTT.

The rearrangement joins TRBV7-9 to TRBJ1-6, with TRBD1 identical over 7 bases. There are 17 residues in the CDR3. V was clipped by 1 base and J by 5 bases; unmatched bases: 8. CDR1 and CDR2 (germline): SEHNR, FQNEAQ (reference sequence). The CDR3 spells CASSLEVTGLDNSPLHF. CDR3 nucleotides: TGTGCCAGCAGCTTAGAGGTGACAGGGTTGGATAATTCACCCCTCCACTTT.

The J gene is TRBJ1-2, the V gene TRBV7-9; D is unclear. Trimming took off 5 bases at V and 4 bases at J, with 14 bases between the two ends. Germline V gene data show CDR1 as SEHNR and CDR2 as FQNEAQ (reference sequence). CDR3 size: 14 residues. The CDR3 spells CASSGSMETYGYTF. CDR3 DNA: TGTGCCAGCAGCGGCTCCATGGAGACCTATGGCTACACCTTC.

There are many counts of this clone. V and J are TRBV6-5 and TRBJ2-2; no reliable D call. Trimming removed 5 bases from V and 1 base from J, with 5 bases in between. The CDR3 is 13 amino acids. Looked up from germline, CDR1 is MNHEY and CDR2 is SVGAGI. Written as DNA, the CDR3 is TGTGCCAGCAGTACCTGGAACACCGGGGAGCTGTTTTTT. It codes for CASSTWNTGELFF.

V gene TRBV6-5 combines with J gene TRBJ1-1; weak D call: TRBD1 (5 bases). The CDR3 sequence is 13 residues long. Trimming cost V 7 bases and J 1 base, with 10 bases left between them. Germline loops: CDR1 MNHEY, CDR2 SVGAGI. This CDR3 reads CASMAGRNTEAFF. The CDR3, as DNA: TGTGCCAGCATGGCAGGGCGGAACACTGAAGCTTTCTTT.